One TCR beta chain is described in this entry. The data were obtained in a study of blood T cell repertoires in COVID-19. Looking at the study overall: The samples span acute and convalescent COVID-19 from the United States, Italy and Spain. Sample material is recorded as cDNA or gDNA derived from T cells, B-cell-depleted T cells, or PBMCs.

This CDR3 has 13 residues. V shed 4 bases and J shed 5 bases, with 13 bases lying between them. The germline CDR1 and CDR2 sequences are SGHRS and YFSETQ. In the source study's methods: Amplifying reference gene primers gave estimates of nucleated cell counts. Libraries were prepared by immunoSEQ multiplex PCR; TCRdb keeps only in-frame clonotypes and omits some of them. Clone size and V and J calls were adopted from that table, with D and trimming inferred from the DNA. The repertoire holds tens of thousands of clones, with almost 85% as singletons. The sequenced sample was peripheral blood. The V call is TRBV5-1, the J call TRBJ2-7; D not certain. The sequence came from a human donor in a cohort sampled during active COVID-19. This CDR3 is CASSHATLHEQYF. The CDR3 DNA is TGCGCCAGCAGCCACGCTACCCTCCACGAGCAGTACTTC.